This TCR beta chain was observed in a study of cytomegalovirus exposure and HLA in healthy donors. The V and J ends lost 5 bases and 0 bases, in that order; junction bases with no gene match: 9. Germline-derived CDR1 and CDR2 are SGHVS and FNYEAQ. The CDR3 contains 17 residues. Points on this clone: The antigen is not known.

The study, taken as a whole, reports: Reports showed the classifier diagnosing cytomegalovirus status with high specificity and sensitivity. Per a later analysis, about 15,000 TCR beta sequences showed association with HLA alleles at 0.05 false discovery rate. A link between a missense DCLRE1C variant and TCR beta V- and J-gene trimming emerged from a later analysis.

The primer mix had 60 Vbeta and 13 Jbeta primers. Only in-frame clones appear in the TCRdb table, and some are missing; sequencing was by immunoSEQ multiplex PCR. The table includes 90,000 to 140,000 clones, more than 65% detected once. This sequence originates from a man in his forties in good health and CMV-seropositive. The chain employs TRBV7-6 and TRBJ1-3, with 8 positions matching TRBD1. Sequencing input: PBMCs. CDR3 sequence reads: CASSPKPGQGSGNTIYF. For the CDR3, the DNA is TGTGCCAGCAGCCCCAAACCCGGACAGGGCTCTGGAAACACCATATATTTT.